This T cell receptor beta chain originates from a study of prognosis after radiotherapy for stage I lung cancer. Study-wide background: In about 15 patients the disease was a newly diagnosed primary stage I lung tumor, whereas several had oligometastatic NSCLC following surgical resection of the primary tumor.

Researchers used two-round multiplex PCR to amplify TCR beta CDR3 starting from genomic DNA. First-round PCR employed TRBV- and TRBJ-specific primers for each gene. TCRdb analysed the multiplex PCR reads with MiXCR anew, one entry per CDR3 protein. The table records about 59,000 distinct CDR3 sequences, less than 30% of them present only once. The germline V gene encodes CDR1 SNHLY and CDR2 FYNNEI. There are 14 residues in the CDR3. V lost 6 bases and J 2 bases, leaving 14 bases between the germline ends. This clonotype was counted ten times or more. Sequenced here: PBMCs, sampled before or after stereotactic body radiation therapy (not recorded which). This receptor was identified in a donor aged 50 or older with non-small cell lung cancer. The chain combines TRBV2 with TRBJ2-7, with D maybe TRBD1 (5 bases). Here the CDR3 reads CASRSEAGPYEQYF. For the CDR3, the DNA is TGTGCCAGCAGGTCCGAGGCAGGGCCCTACGAGCAGTACTTC.